These T cell receptor beta chains were read from a single sample in a study of shared clonotypes between healthy human individuals. Measured with immunoSEQ multiplex PCR; TCRdb has only the in-frame clones, and not every one. The profile covers fewer than 3 million clones, with roughly 90% appearing a single time and 0.37% taken by the ten largest. Sequenced sample: naive CD4+ T cells from PBMCs. The source is a man between 18 and 35 years old in good health. Some clones in this sample may be carry-over from other donors' samples. Each CDR3 is given with its conserved first and last residue. A D gene is named only where the DNA matches it firmly. Not every row has a clone size; where given, it reads once, few, many or a size class.

clone_size	v_call	j_call	d_call	cdr3_aa	cdr3_nt
-	TRBV2	TRBJ2-1	-	CASSLEVYNEQFF	TGTGCCAGCTCGTTAGAAGTCTACAATGAGCAGTTCTTC
-	TRBV7-2	TRBJ2-1	-	CASSLVRGGQFF	TGTGCCAGCAGCTTAGTCCGGGGTGGGCAGTTCTTC
once	TRBV10-3	TRBJ2-5	-	CASRRGLGETQYF	TGTGCCTCCAGGCGGGGCCTAGGAGAGACCCAGTACTTC
-	TRBV2	TRBJ2-5	-	CASSKDPIETQYF	TGTGCCAGCAGCAAGGACCCCATAGAGACCCAGTACTTC
-	TRBV4-1	TRBJ2-1	TRBD2	CASSVRTRSLHEQFF	TGCGCCAGCAGCGTTCGGACTAGGAGCCTACATGAGCAGTTCTTC
-	TRBV5-1	TRBJ1-1	TRBD1	CASSLVGQGMNTEAFF	TGCGCCAGCAGCTTGGTTGGACAGGGAATGAACACTGAAGCTTTCTTT
few	TRBV15	TRBJ1-4	-	CATSQRRIESEKLFF	TGTGCCACCAGCCAAAGGAGGATAGAGAGTGAAAAACTGTTTTTT
-	TRBV7-3	TRBJ1-1	-	CASSSEPTGYTEAFF	TGTGCCAGCAGCTCAGAGCCTACAGGGTACACTGAAGCTTTCTTT
once	TRBV19	TRBJ2-7	-	CATIRYEQYF	TGTGCCACCATTCGCTACGAGCAGTACTTC
-	TRBV28	TRBJ2-3	TRBD1	CASSSTGVYTDTQYF	TGTGCCAGCAGTTCGACAGGGGTCTACACAGATACGCAGTATTTT
-	TRBV7-8	TRBJ1-4	TRBD1	CASSLVPGQGREKLFF	TGTGCCAGCAGCTTAGTACCGGGACAGGGCCGTGAAAAACTGTTTTTT
-	TRBV5-4	TRBJ2-5	-	CASSYPDSPRQETQYF	TGTGCCAGCAGCTATCCCGACAGCCCCCGACAAGAGACCCAGTACTTC
-	TRBV10-3	TRBJ1-2	-	CAISAVGDGYTF	TGTGCCATCAGTGCGGTCGGAGATGGCTACACCTTC
-	TRBV10-3	TRBJ2-7	-	CAIARDFSEQYF	TGTGCCATCGCTCGGGATTTTTCGGAGCAGTACTTC
-	TRBV18	TRBJ2-3	-	CASSLLLADTQYF	TGTGCCAGCTCACTGCTGCTCGCAGATACGCAGTATTTT
few	TRBV4-1	TRBJ1-5	-	CASSLSGQINQPQHF	TGCGCCAGCAGCCTTTCTGGACAGATCAATCAGCCCCAGCATTTT
-	TRBV5-1	TRBJ1-3	-	CASSLQGTKDTIYF	TGCGCCAGCAGCTTACAGGGTACCAAGGACACCATATATTTT
-	TRBV7-2	TRBJ2-7	TRBD2	CASSTKVASGTYEQYF	TGTGCCAGCAGCACCAAGGTGGCTAGCGGGACCTACGAGCAGTACTTC
-	TRBV28	TRBJ1-2	-	CASTFPGPDYGYTF	TGTGCCAGCACCTTCCCGGGACCCGATTATGGCTACACCTTC
once	TRBV7-3	TRBJ2-4	-	CASSLAPRDEVSSQNIQYF	TGTGCCAGCAGCTTAGCCCCGAGGGACGAGGTATCTAGCCAAAACATTCAGTACTTC
-	TRBV10-3	TRBJ2-3	TRBD2	CAIRALAGGSDTQYF	TGTGCCATCAGGGCGCTAGCGGGAGGATCAGATACGCAGTATTTT
-	TRBV30	TRBJ2-7	-	CAWSPTGGEQYF	TGTGCCTGGAGCCCGACCGGGGGCGAGCAGTACTTC
few	TRBV25-1	TRBJ1-1	-	CASSEYSLENTEAFF	TGTGCCAGCAGTGAATATAGCCTGGAGAACACTGAAGCTTTCTTT